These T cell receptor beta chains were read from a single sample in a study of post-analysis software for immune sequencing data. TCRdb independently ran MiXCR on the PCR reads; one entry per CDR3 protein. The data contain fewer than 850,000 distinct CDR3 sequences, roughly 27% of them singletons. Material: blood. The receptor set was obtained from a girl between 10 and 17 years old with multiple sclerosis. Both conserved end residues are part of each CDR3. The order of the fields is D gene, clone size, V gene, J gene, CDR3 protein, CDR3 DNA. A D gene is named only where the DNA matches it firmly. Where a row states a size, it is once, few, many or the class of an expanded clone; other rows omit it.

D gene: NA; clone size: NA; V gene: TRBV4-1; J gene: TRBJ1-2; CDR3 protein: CASSQATGYGYTF; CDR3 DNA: TGCGCCAGCAGCCAGGCGACAGGTTATGGCTACACCTTC
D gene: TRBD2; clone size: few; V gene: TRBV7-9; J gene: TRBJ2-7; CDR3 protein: CASKSSGRYEQYF; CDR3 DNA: TGTGCCAGTAAATCTAGCGGTCGCTACGAGCAGTACTTC
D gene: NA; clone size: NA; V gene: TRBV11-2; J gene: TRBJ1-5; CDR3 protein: CASSLGAGAHNQPQHF; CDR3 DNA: TGTGCCAGCAGCTTAGGGGCTGGAGCTCACAATCAGCCCCAGCATTTT
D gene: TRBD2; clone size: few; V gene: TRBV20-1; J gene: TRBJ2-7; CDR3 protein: CSARDFERGGEQYF; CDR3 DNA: TGCAGTGCTAGAGATTTTGAGCGGGGTGGCGAGCAGTACTTC
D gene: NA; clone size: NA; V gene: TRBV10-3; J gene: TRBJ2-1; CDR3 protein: CAISVSSYNEQFF; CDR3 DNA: TGTGCCATCAGTGTGAGTAGCTACAATGAGCAGTTCTTC
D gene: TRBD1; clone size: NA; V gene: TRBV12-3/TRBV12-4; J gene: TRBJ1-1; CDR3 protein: CASRPDRSYTEAFF; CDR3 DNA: TGTGCCAGCAGACCGGACAGGTCGTACACTGAAGCTTTCTTT
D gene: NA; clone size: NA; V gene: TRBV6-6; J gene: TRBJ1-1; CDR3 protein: CASSYQGVEAFF; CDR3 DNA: TGTGCCAGCAGTTACCAGGGCGTTGAAGCTTTCTTT
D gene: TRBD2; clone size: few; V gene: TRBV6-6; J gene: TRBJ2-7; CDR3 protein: CASTWGGMKYEQYF; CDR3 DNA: TGTGCCAGCACGTGGGGGGGGATGAAATACGAGCAGTACTTC
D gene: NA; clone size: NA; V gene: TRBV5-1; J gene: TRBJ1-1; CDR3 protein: CASSTSTRAEAFF; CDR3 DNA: TGCGCCAGCAGCACCTCTACACGGGCTGAAGCTTTCTTT
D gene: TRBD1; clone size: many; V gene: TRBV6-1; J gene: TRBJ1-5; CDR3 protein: CASSPTGSRKGNQPQHF; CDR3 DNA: TGTGCCAGCAGTCCGACAGGGAGTAGGAAGGGCAATCAGCCCCAGCATTTT
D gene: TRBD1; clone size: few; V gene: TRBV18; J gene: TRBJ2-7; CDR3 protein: CASSPGTGLPEQYF; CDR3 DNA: TGTGCCAGCTCACCAGGGACAGGGCTGCCCGAGCAGTACTTC
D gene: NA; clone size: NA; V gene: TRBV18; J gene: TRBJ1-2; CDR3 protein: CASSQEQRYGYTF; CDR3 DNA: TGTGCCAGCTCACAAGAACAGAGATATGGCTACACCTTC
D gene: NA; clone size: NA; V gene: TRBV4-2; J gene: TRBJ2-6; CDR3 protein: CASSQEVRPAGANVLTF; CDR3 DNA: TGTGCCAGCAGCCAAGAGGTGCGGCCGGCTGGGGCCAACGTCCTGACTTTC
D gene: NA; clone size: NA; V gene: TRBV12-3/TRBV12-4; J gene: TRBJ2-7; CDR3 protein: CASSFDTSYEQYF; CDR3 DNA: TGTGCCAGCAGTTTCGACACCTCCTACGAGCAGTACTTC
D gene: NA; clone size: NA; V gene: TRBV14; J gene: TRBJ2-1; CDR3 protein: CASSQTVGGYNEQFF; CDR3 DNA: TGTGCCAGCAGCCAAACGGTCGGGGGTTACAATGAGCAGTTCTTC
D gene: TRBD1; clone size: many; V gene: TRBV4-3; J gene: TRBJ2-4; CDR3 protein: CASSQEDRVANIQYF; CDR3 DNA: TGCGCCAGCAGCCAAGAGGACAGGGTGGCAAACATTCAGTACTTC
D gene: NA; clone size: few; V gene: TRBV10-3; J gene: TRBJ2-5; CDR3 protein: CAIAGGPQETQYF; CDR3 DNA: TGTGCCATCGCGGGCGGGCCCCAAGAGACCCAGTACTTC
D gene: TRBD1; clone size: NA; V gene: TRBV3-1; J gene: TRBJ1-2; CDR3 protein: CASSQSRTGTRYGYTF; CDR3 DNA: TGTGCCAGCAGCCAATCTCGGACAGGGACTCGGTATGGCTACACCTTC
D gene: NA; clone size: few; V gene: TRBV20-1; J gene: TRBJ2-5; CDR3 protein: CSARIEEETQYF; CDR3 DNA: TGCAGTGCTAGGATCGAGGAAGAGACCCAGTACTTC
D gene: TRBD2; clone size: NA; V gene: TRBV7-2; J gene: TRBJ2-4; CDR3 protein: CASSQTTSGAKNIQYF; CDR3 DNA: TGTGCCAGCAGCCAGACGACTAGCGGAGCCAAAAACATTCAGTACTTC
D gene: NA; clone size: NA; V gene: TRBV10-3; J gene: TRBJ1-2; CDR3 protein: CAIRPRWEGSNYGYTF; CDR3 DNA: TGTGCCATCAGGCCCCGGTGGGAGGGATCTAACTATGGCTACACCTTC
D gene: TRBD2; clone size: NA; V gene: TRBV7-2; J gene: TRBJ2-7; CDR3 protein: CASSSLHGGGLGEQYF; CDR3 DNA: TGTGCCAGCAGCTCCCTCCATGGGGGAGGACTAGGCGAGCAGTACTTC
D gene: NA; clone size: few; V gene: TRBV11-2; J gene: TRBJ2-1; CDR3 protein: CASSPVPDTGTLYNEQFF; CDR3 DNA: TGTGCCAGCAGCCCTGTCCCAGATACCGGGACACTATACAATGAGCAGTTCTTC
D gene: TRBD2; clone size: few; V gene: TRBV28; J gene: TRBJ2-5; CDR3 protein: CASSRRLAGVETQYF; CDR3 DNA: TGTGCCAGCAGTCGGCGACTAGCGGGAGTTGAGACCCAGTACTTC
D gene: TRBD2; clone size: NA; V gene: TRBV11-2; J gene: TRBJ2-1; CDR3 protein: CASSPGSGSSYNEQFF; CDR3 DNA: TGTGCCAGCAGCCCGGGTAGCGGGTCCTCCTACAATGAGCAGTTCTTC
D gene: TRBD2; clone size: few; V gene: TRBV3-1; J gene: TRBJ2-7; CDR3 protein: CASSQGPTSGNNEQYF; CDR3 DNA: TGTGCCAGCAGCCAGGGACCGACTAGCGGGAACAACGAGCAGTACTTC
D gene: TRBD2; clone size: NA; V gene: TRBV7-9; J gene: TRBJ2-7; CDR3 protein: CASSPAGEAYEQYF; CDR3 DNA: TGTGCCAGCAGCCCAGCGGGAGAAGCCTACGAGCAGTACTTC
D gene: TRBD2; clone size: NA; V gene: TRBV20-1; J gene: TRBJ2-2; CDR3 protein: CSGLAGGQDTGELFF; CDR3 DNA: TGCAGTGGCCTAGCGGGAGGGCAGGACACCGGGGAGCTGTTTTTT
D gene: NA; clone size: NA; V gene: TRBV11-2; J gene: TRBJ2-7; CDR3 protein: CASSFGLRDHEQYF; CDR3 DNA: TGTGCCAGCAGCTTCGGTCTCAGGGACCACGAGCAGTACTTC
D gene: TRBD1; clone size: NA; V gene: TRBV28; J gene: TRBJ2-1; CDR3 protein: CASSLDGWDRSRTLGFF; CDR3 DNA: TGTGCCAGCAGTTTAGATGGTTGGGACAGGTCGCGTACTTTAGGGTTCTTC
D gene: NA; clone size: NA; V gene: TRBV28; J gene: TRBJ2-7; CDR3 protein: CASSIARGSEQYF; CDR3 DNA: TGTGCCAGCAGTATTGCCCGGGGGAGCGAGCAGTACTTC
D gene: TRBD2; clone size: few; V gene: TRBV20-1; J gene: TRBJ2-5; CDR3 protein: CSAAGASGIFLQETQYF; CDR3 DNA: TGCAGTGCTGCCGGGGCTAGCGGGATCTTCCTGCAAGAGACCCAGTACTTC
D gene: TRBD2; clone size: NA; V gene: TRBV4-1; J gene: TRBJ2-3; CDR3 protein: CASSDSGGPPDTQYF; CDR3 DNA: TGCGCCAGCAGCGATAGCGGGGGCCCACCGGATACGCAGTATTTT
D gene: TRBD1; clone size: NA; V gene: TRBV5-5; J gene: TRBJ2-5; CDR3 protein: CASSPREGGLNEQYF; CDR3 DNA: TGTGCCAGCAGCCCCCGGGAAGGGGGCCTCAATGAGCAGTACTTC
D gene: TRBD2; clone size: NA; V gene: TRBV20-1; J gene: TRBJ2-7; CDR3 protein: CSVTTSGAYEQYF; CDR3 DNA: TGCAGTGTTACGACTAGCGGGGCCTACGAGCAGTACTTC
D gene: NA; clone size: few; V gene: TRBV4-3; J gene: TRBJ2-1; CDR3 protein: CASSQGPSYNEQFF; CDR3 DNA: TGCGCCAGCAGCCAAGGACCAAGCTATAATGAGCAGTTCTTC
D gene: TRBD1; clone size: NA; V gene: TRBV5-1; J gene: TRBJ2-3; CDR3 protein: CASSFRARGMDTQYF; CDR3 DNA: TGCGCCAGCAGCTTCCGGGCCAGGGGGATGGATACGCAGTATTTT
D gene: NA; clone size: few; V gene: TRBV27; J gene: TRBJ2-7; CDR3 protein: CASSWDSLYELYF; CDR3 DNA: TGTGCCAGCAGTTGGGACTCCCTTTACGAGCTGTACTTC
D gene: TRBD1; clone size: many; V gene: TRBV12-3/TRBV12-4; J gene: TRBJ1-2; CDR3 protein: CASSGTGYGYTF; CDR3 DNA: TGTGCCAGCAGTGGGACAGGTTATGGCTACACCTTC
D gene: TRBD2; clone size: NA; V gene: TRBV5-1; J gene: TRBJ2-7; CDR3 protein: CASSSLPLGLGSPYEQYF; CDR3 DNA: TGCGCCAGCAGCTCCCTGCCTCTGGGACTAGGGTCCCCCTACGAGCAGTACTTC
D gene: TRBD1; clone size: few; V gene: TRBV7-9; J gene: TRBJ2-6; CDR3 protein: CASSLPNPGQGNSGANVLTF; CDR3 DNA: TGTGCCAGCAGCTTACCTAACCCGGGACAGGGAAACTCTGGGGCCAACGTCCTGACTTTC